This T cell receptor beta chain was profiled in a study of vaccination and CD4 T cells after COVID-19. As for the study in general: Researchers treated cells with overlapping spike peptides taken from SARS-CoV-2, HCoV-NL63, HCoV-OC43 and HCoV-229E. Findings and caveats of the study: Spike mono-reactivity was found in 304 of the 307 vaccine-specific clones identified in convalescent patients.

On this clonotype: Its antigen remains unknown.

Treatment meaning: approximately nine-day PBMC culture with coronavirus spike peptide pools or control peptides (ViraFEST assay). ViraFEST relied on peptide pools to expand antigen-specific T cells; the TCRs were sequenced afterward. The CDR3 is 14 amino acids. V was clipped by 8 bases and J by 1 base, with 12 bases between them. Germline loops: CDR1 KGHDR, CDR2 SFDVKD. CD4+ T cells that had been cultured provided DNA sequenced with the Oncomine TCR Beta short-read assay. Genomic DNA extraction was carried out from cultured CD4+ T cells. MiXCR was run by TCRdb on the PCR reads, yielding one entry per CDR3 protein. The sample consists of about 28,000 distinct CDR3 sequences, 62% of them appearing once.

This sample comprised CD4+ T cells from blood, cultured in vitro, obtained after SARS-CoV-2 vaccination. V is TRBV24-1 and J is TRBJ2-3, with TRBD2 as a possible D gene (6 bases). This clonotype was sampled from a human donor who received a COVID-19 vaccine. Here the CDR3 DNA reads TGTGCCACCAAGATGTCGGGGGGCACAGATACGCAGTATTTT. Protein product: CATKMSGGTDTQYF.